This T cell receptor (beta chain) was recovered during a study of blood T cell repertoires in COVID-19. Profiling relied on immunoSEQ multiplex PCR, and the TCRdb table lists in-frame clones only, not all of them. In the table there are around 99,000 clones, about 80% of which are singletons. Germline V lookup: CDR1 SGHTA, CDR2 FQGNSA. The CDR3 is made up of 14 amino acids. Trimming removed 5 bases at V and 0 bases at J, with 8 bases between. The chain links TRBV7-2 to TRBJ1-5; D is uncertain. The receptor was derived from a man between 65 and 85 years old with acute or convalescent COVID-19. The material sequenced was peripheral blood. The CDR3 DNA reads as TGTGCCAGCAGCGCGTTGTATAGCAATCAGCCCCAGCATTTT. It specifies CASSALYSNQPQHF.